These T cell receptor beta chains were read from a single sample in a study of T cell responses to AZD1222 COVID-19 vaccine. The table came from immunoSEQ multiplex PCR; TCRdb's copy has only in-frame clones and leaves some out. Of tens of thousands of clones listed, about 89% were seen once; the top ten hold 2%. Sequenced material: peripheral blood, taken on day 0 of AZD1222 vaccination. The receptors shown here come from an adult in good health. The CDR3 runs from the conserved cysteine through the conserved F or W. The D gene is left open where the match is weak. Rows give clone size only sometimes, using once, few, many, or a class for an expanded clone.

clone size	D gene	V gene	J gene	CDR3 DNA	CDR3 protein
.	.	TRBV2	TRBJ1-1	TGTGCCAGCAGTGCAGGGTTCCTGAACACTGAAGCTTTCTTT	CASSAGFLNTEAFF
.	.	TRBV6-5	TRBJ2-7	TGTGCCAGCAGTTACTCGATGCTCGGGGATGCCTACGAGCAGTACTTC	CASSYSMLGDAYEQYF
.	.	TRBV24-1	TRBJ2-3	TGTGCCACCAGTGAACCTACCGGGGGCACAGATACGCAGTATTTT	CATSEPTGGTDTQYF
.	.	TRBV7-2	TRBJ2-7	TGTGCCAGCAGCTTAGTGGGTAGCGGAAGTACCTACGAGCAGTACTTC	CASSLVGSGSTYEQYF
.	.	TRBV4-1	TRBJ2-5	TGCGCCAGCAGCCAAGAACTAATGCTCCCTGGTCAAGAGACCCAGTACTTC	CASSQELMLPGQETQYF
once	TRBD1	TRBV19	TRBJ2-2	TGTGCCAGTAGACTACCGGGACAGGGGAACACCGGGGAGCTGTTTTTT	CASRLPGQGNTGELFF
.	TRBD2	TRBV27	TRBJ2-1	TGTGCCAGCAGCTCCTTGATAGCGGGAGACTTCTGGAATGAGCAGTTCTTC	CASSSLIAGDFWNEQFF
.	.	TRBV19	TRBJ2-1	TGTGCCAGTAGGGGGACGGCGAGCTCCTACAATGAGCAGTTCTTC	CASRGTASSYNEQFF
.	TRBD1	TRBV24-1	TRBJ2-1	TGTGCCACCAGTGAGCCAGGGGGTACTGACAATGAGCAGTTCTTC	CATSEPGGTDNEQFF
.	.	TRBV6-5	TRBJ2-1	TGTGCCAGCAGCCCCAACGGGGTTAGCCTTGGCGAGCAGTTCTTC	CASSPNGVSLGEQFF
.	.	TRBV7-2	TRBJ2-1	TGTGCCAGCAGCTTGGGCTCCTACAATGAGCAGTTCTTC	CASSLGSYNEQFF
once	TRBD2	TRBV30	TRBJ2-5	TGTGCCTGGAGTGTAGCGGGAGGGAGAGAGACCCAGTACTTC	CAWSVAGGRETQYF
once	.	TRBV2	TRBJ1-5	TGTGCCAGCAGTGAAAGAACAGGGCCCCTTAGCAATCAGCCCCAGCATTTT	CASSERTGPLSNQPQHF
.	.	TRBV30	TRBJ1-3	TGTGCCTGGAGTGTACAATCTGGAAACACCATATATTTT	CAWSVQSGNTIYF
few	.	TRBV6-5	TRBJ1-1	TGTGCCAGCAGATCCCTGACCGAGAACACTGAAGCTTTCTTT	CASRSLTENTEAFF
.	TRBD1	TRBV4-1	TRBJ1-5	TGCGCCAGCAGCCCGATAGACAGGGGCAATCAGCCCCAGCATTTT	CASSPIDRGNQPQHF
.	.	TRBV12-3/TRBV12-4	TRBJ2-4	TGTGCCAGCAGTTTAGGCGGCTCGGGCATTCAGTACTTC	CASSLGGSGIQYF
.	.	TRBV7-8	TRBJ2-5	TGTGCCAGCAGCTTAGGGTGGCTATCCCAAGAGACCCAGTACTTC	CASSLGWLSQETQYF
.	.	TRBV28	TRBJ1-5	TGTGCCAGCAGTCCCCTAGTTCAGCCCCAGCATTTT	CASSPLVQPQHF
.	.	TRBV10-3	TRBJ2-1	TGTGCCTCTCAGGGGAGCTCCTACAATGAGCAGTTCTTC	CASQGSSYNEQFF
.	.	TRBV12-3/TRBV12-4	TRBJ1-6	TGTGCCAGCAGTAGGATGCCTGATTCACCCCTCCACTTT	CASSRMPDSPLHF
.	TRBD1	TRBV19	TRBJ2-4	TGTGCCAGTAGTGAGACAGGGGGGAACATTCAGTACTTC	CASSETGGNIQYF
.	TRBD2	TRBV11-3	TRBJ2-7	TGTGCCAGCAGCTTAGGCGCTAGCGGGAGCCTCTACGAGCAGTACTTC	CASSLGASGSLYEQYF
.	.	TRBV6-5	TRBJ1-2	TGTGCCAGCAAACAGGGTTTCCGCTATGGCTACACCTTC	CASKQGFRYGYTF
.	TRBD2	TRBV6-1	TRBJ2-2	TGTGCCAGCAGTACATCCGGGACTAGCTCCGGGGAGCTGTTTTTT	CASSTSGTSSGELFF
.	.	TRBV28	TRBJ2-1	TGTGCCAGCAGTCCCCTTGGGGCGGGGAGCTCCTACAATGAGCAGTTCTTC	CASSPLGAGSSYNEQFF
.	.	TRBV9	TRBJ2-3	TGTGCCAGCAGCGTAGAGGGGATAGCGAGAGCTGACACAGATACGCAGTATTTT	CASSVEGIARADTDTQYF
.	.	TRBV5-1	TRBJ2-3	TGCGCCACCTCGCCGGCGGTTAGCACAGATACGCAGTATTTT	CATSPAVSTDTQYF
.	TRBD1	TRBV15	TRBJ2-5	TGTGCCACCAGCAGGAATGACAGGGAAGGGGAGACCCAGTACTTC	CATSRNDREGETQYF
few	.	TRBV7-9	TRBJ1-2	TGTGCCAGCAGCTCAGGCGTTTGGTTAAGGGCGGGCTACACCTTC	CASSSGVWLRAGYTF
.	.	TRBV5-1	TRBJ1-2	TGCGCCAGCAGCTTGGCCGACGGTTATGGCTACACCTTC	CASSLADGYGYTF
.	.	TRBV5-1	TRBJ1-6	TGCGCCAGCAGCCCGGAGCGGGGATCTAATTCACCCCTCCACTTT	CASSPERGSNSPLHF